The entry below describes one T cell receptor (beta chain). Its target is not known. The germline V gene encodes CDR1 SNHLY and CDR2 FYNNEI. Trimming removed 5 bases from V and 4 bases from J, with 14 bases in between. The CDR3 extends over 14 amino acids. The authors made TCR beta cDNA from around 500 ng total RNA with a constant-region primer. The TCR beta library was amplified through three nested multiplex PCR rounds in a modified ARM-PCR procedure. With TRBV1-TRBV30 forward primers and a C-beta reverse primer, the first two PCR rounds were run for approximately 10 cycles each. Via MiXCR, TCRdb re-called the multiplex PCR reads, giving one row per CDR3 protein. The profile shows approximately 110,000 distinct CDR3 sequences, around 60% of them singletons. This sample stems from a study of tumor-infiltrating lymphocytes in primary liver carcinoma. Study overall: Stage T1-T3 N0M0 and a size of about 4 to 11 cm characterized the tumors.

Whole-study results and caveats: Top clones occupying all five tumor regions numbered only about 7-24%.

Unsorted bulk tissue of about 20-31 mg yielded co-extracted RNA and DNA. Samples were taken from five separate regions of every tumor. The clonotype comes from an older woman with primary liver carcinoma and hepatitis B virus infection. The genes are TRBV2 and TRBJ2-5; the D gene could be TRBD1 or TRBD2 (7 bases each). The source material was liver tumor tissue from sampling region 3. Specified subset: tumor region T3, left-lateral pole. Written as DNA, the CDR3 is TGTGCCAGCAGTCCTTCAGGGGGGGGAGAGACCCAGTACTTC. Translation: CASSPSGGGETQYF. Filled out from reference TRBV2 and TRBJ2-5, the complete variable domain reads EPEVTQTPSHQVTQMGQEVILRCVPISNHLYFYWYRQILGQKVEFLVSFYNNEISEKSEIFDDQFSVERPDGSNFTLKIRSTKLEDSAMYFCASSPSGGGETQYFGPGTRLLVL.